The TCR beta chain described here comes from a study of blood T cell repertoires in COVID-19. CDR1 is ENHRY and CDR2 is SYGVKD in the germline V gene. The germline V and J ends were trimmed by 3 bases and 5 bases, with 16 bases remaining between them. The CDR3 totals 16 residues. Original data processing: Nucleated cell number was recorded as an estimate derived from reference gene primer amplification. The method was immunoSEQ multiplex PCR; TCRdb's version includes in-frame clones alone and lacks a portion of them. V, J and clone size derive from that table, while D and trimming were established from the DNA sequence. The repertoire holds 68,000 or so clones, approximately 90% seen once, with approximately 6.8% in the top ten.

Sequencing was performed on peripheral blood. V gene TRBV10-3 combines with J gene TRBJ2-2, with D perhaps matching TRBD2 (7 bases). The origin of this receptor is a woman in her 70s with acute or convalescent COVID-19. CDR3: CAISDDGGGSTGELFF. CDR3 DNA: TGTGCCATCAGTGATGACGGCGGGGGCTCAACCGGGGAGCTGTTTTTT.